One sample yielded the 15 T cell receptor beta chains listed below, sequenced in a study of T cell changes during pregnancy in multiple sclerosis. Only in-frame clones appear in the TCRdb table, and some are missing; sequencing was by immunoSEQ multiplex PCR. There are around 50,000 clones in the sample; around 90% occur only once, and about 0.61% lies in the top ten. The specimen was CD4+ T cells from peripheral blood mononuclear cells, collected after pregnancy. Receptor source: a female donor in good health, enrolled as a control in a pregnancy study.

V and J are TRBV7-3 and TRBJ2-5; possible D gene TRBD1, 6 bases. Trimming took 1 base from V and 4 from J, leaving 10 bases between them. The CDR3 is made up of 14 amino acids. CDR1 SGHTA and CDR2 FQGTGA come from the germline V gene. For the CDR3, the DNA is TGTGCCAGCAGCTTAATGCCAGGGGCAGAGACCCAGTACTTC. Its translation: CASSLMPGAETQYF. Full variable domain (outside the CDR3, taken from reference TRBV7-3 and TRBJ2-5): GAGVSQTPSNKVTEKGKYVELRCDPISGHTALYWYRQSLGQGPEFLIYFQGTGAADDSGLPNDRFFAVRPEGSVSTLKIQRTERGDSAVYLCASSLMPGAETQYFGPGTRLLVL.

J is TRBJ2-2 and V is TRBV2; 7 bases map to TRBD1. The CDR3 has 15 amino acids. The V gene end was trimmed by 2 bases and the J gene end by 7 bases; junction bases not matched to a gene: 7. Per germline, CDR1 SNHLY and CDR2 FYNNEI. CDR3 in amino acids: CASSESTGYVGELFF. As DNA, the CDR3 is TGTGCCAGCAGTGAATCGACAGGGTACGTCGGGGAGCTGTTTTTT.

V and J are TRBV5-1 and TRBJ2-1; D is uncertain. Deletions cut 0 bases from V and 9 bases from J, with 10 bases between. From germline, CDR1 is SGHRS and CDR2 YFSETQ. The CDR3 sequence is 13 residues long. In nucleotides, the CDR3 is TGCGCCAGCAGCTTGGTCACGGTAACTGAGCAGTTCTTC. This sequence encodes CASSLVTVTEQFF. Full variable domain (outside the CDR3, taken from reference TRBV5-1 and TRBJ2-1): KAGVTQTPRYLIKTRGQQVTLSCSPISGHRSVSWYQQTPGQGLQFLFEYFSETQRNKGNFPGRFSGRQFSNSRSEMNVSTLELGDSALYLCASSLVTVTEQFFGPGTRLTVL.

The chain combines TRBV6-5 with TRBJ1-2, with TRBD1 matching over 7 bases. In germline, CDR1 is MNHEY, CDR2 SVGAGI. V was clipped by 6 bases and J by 5 bases; unmatched bases: 12. The CDR3 covers 15 residues. CDR3: CASRPTGTATYGYTF. Written as DNA, the CDR3 is TGTGCCAGCAGGCCGACCGGGACAGCGACATATGGCTACACCTTC.

The rearrangement uses TRBV29-1 and TRBJ1-3; TRBD1 matches 7 bases. Unmatched junction bases numbered 3, after V lost 4 bases and J lost 0 bases. The CDR3 totals 14 residues. Per the germline V gene, CDR1 is SQVTM and CDR2 is ANQGSEA. The CDR3 region has the DNA TGCAGCGTTGGGGGGACAGTCTCTGGAAACACCATATATTTT. It yields the protein CSVGGTVSGNTIYF. Using reference TRBV29-1 and TRBJ1-3 for the parts outside the CDR3, the full variable domain is SAVISQKPSRDICQRGTSLTIQCQVDSQVTMMFWYRQQPGQSLTLIATANQGSEATYESGFVIDKFPISRPNLTFSTLTVSNMSPEDSSIYLCSVGGTVSGNTIYFGEGSWLTVV.

The V call is TRBV10-3, the J call TRBJ2-7, with D possibly matching TRBD1 (5 bases). Germline CDR1 is ENHRY and CDR2 is SYGVKD. The V end was cut by 3 bases, the J end by 7 bases, with 7 bases between. This CDR3 region has 11 residues. The CDR3 region is CAISDTGEQYF. In nucleotides, the CDR3 is TGTGCCATCAGTGACACAGGAGAGCAGTACTTC.

CDR3 nucleotides: TGTGCCAGCAGTGCTCCGGGACTAGCGGGGCAAGACAATGAGCAGTTCTTC. Protein sequence: CASSAPGLAGQDNEQFF. V usage is TRBV6-1 and J usage is TRBJ2-1, with 13 bases that match TRBD2. The junction had 8 bases not matched to a gene; V was cut back by 4 bases and J by 5 bases. This CDR3 is built from 17 residues. Germline V CDR1 and CDR2: MNHNS, SASEGT.

This clone came up a few times. This chain joins TRBV15 and TRBJ1-1; weak D call: TRBD1 (5 bases). Germline V gives CDR1 LNHNV, CDR2 YYDKDF (reference sequence). This CDR3 contains 13 residues. Trimming pared 0 bases from V and 8 bases from J, leaving 10 bases between. The CDR3, as DNA: TGTGCCACCAGCAGAGATGGGGCAGGGGAAGCTTTCTTT. It encodes CATSRDGAGEAFF.

The chain joins TRBV6-5 to TRBJ1-1, with D perhaps TRBD1 (5 bases). Trimming removed 7 bases from V and 11 bases from J, with 14 bases in between. CDR1 and CDR2 from the germline V gene are MNHEY and SVGAGI. This CDR3 is 11 amino acids long. CDR3 nucleotide sequence: TGTGCCAGCACCGTTGCGGGACGTGCTTTCTTT. It yields the protein CASTVAGRAFF.

The CDR3 bases are TGTGCCAGCAGTATAGCGGGAGGCAGAACAGATACGCAGTATTTT. It codes for CASSIAGGRTDTQYF. V usage is TRBV5-4 and J usage is TRBJ2-3; 10 nucleotides align to TRBD2. The junction had 6 bases not matched to a gene; V was cut back by 5 bases and J by 3 bases. CDR1 SGHNT and CDR2 YYREEE come from the germline V gene (reference sequence). The CDR3 runs 15 residues.

J is TRBJ1-1 and V is TRBV7-2; TRBD1 matches at 7 bases. CDR3 size: 13 residues. Trimming removed 5 bases from V and 4 bases from J; junction bases left unmatched: 4. Germline CDR1 SGHTA, CDR2 FQGNSA. The CDR3 bases are TGTGCCAGCAGCCGGGACAGAATCACTGAAGCTTTCTTT. It codes for CASSRDRITEAFF.

In its sample, this clone was seen a few times. The chain has TRBV30 and TRBJ1-2, with D perhaps TRBD1 (5 bases). CDR1 is GTSNPN, CDR2 SVGIG, per germline (reference sequence). CDR3 length: 15 residues. Trimming shortened V by 0 bases and J by 8 bases, and 19 bases separated the two germline ends. The DNA of the CDR3 is TGTGCCTGGAGTGTAATTAATGGGCAGCGGGACGGCTACACCTTC. Its protein is CAWSVINGQRDGYTF.

Only one count was recorded for this clone. The V call is TRBV7-8, the J call TRBJ2-5; TRBD2 might be the D (5 bases). V lost 5 bases and J lost 5, with 15 bases in between. The CDR3 runs 14 residues. Germline CDR1 reads SGHVS; CDR2 reads FQNEAQ. The chain's CDR3 is CASSLPGEWETQYF. The DNA for the CDR3 is TGTGCCAGCAGCCTTCCCGGGGAGTGGGAGACCCAGTACTTC.

The chain employs TRBV13 and TRBJ2-3; D is unresolved. The CDR3 totals 13 residues. With 4 bases removed from V and 0 bases from J, the gap between germline ends came to 5 bases. Germline CDR1 and CDR2: PRHDT and FYEKMQ (reference sequence). CDR3 sequence: CASSSFSTDTQYF. CDR3 bases: TGTGCCAGCAGCTCCTTTAGCACAGATACGCAGTATTTT.

The rearrangement uses TRBV28 and TRBJ2-5; maybe TRBD2 (6 bases). The CDR3 sequence is 13 residues long. Germline values: CDR1 MDHEN, CDR2 SYDVKM. V was clipped by 6 bases and J by 6 bases, with 14 bases between them. DNA for the CDR3: TGTGCCAGCAGGTCTGGGGGGAGGAAGACCCAGTACTTC. Translation: CASRSGGRKTQYF.